This T cell receptor beta chain was found in a study of cytomegalovirus exposure and HLA in healthy donors. Study-wide findings and caveats: The classifier reportedly diagnosed cytomegalovirus status with high sensitivity and specificity. Generally TCR sequences proved uncommon, though certain public TCRs appeared in numerous donors. Subsequent analysis showed first-cohort TCR clusters tending to co-occur in 120 validation repertoires. Among TCR beta chains, those listed as cytomegalovirus-associated numbered over 150.

Generated by immunoSEQ multiplex PCR, the TCRdb table keeps only in-frame clones and is missing some. This sample has approximately 120,000 clones, with approximately 90% found just once. As concerns this clone: Antigen unknown.

Sequencing was carried out using PBMCs. The TCR was taken from a woman aged 18-29 years in good health and CMV-seronegative.

CDR3 residues: CASSFSQGEGTYEQYF. The CDR3 bases are TGTGCCAGCAGCTTCTCCCAGGGGGAAGGGACCTACGAGCAGTACTTC. V and J are TRBV7-9 and TRBJ2-7; 7 nucleotides align to TRBD1. This CDR3 is 16 amino acids long. V trimming: 3 bases; J trimming: 2 bases; junction bases outside the gene matches: 10. The germline gives CDR1 SEHNR, CDR2 FQNEAQ (reference sequence).